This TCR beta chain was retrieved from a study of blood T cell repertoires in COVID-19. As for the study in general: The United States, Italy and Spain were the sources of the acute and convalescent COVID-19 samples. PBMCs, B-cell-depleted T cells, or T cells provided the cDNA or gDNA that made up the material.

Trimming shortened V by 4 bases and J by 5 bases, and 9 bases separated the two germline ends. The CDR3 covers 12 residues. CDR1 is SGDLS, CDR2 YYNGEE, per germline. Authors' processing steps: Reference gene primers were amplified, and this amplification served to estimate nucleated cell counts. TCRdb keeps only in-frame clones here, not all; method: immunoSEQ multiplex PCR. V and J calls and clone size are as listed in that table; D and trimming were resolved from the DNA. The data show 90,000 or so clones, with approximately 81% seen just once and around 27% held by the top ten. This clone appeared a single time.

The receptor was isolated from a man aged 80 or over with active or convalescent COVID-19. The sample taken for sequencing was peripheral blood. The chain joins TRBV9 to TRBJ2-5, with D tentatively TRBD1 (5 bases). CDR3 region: CASSSGIETQYF. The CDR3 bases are TGTGCCAGCAGCTCAGGGATTGAGACCCAGTACTTC. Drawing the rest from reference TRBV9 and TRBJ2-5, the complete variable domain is DSGVTQTPKHLITATGQRVTLRCSPRSGDLSVYWYQQSLDQGLQFLIQYYNGEERAKGNILERFSAQQFPDLHSELNLSSLELGDSALYFCASSSGIETQYFGPGTRLLVL.